Presented here are 32 T cell receptor beta chains from one specimen sequenced in a study of tumor-infiltrating lymphocytes in primary liver carcinoma. Bulk tissue was left unsorted, and RNA and DNA were co-extracted from about 20-30 mg of it. Total RNA amounting to 500 ng was the source from which TCR beta cDNA was made with a constant-region primer. Library construction for TCR beta comprised three nested multiplex PCR rounds performed with slightly modified ARM-PCR. Investigators reported that the first two PCR rounds, at 10 to 11 cycles each, used TRBV1-TRBV30 forward primers with a C-beta reverse primer. TCRdb analysed the multiplex PCR reads with MiXCR anew, one entry per CDR3 protein. Altogether approximately 110,000 distinct CDR3 sequences are present, around 62% being singletons, with the ten largest covering about a tenth. Sequenced input: liver tumor tissue from sampling region 1. Subset here: tumor region T1, superior pole. Source of these receptors: a woman aged 55 to 70 with primary liver carcinoma and hepatitis B virus infection.

In this sample, this clonotype turned up many times. The CDR3 spells CSGRAGGNEQFF. CDR3 coding DNA: TGCAGCGGCCGAGCTGGGGGCAATGAGCAGTTCTTC. The chain carries TRBV29-1 and TRBJ2-1; the D gene could be TRBD1 or TRBD2 (5 bases each). Germline assignment: CDR1 SQVTM and CDR2 ANQGSEA. The V gene lost 7 bases and the J gene lost 6 bases, with 13 bases spanning the gap. The CDR3 sequence is 12 residues long.

In the case of this clonotype: This clone may be a read error of a much larger clone one base away. The chain combines TRBV29-1 with TRBJ1-5, with TRBD1 as a possible D gene (6 bases). This CDR3 is built from 15 residues. CDR1 and CDR2 (germline): SQVTM, ANQGSEA. The CDR3 region is CSVVIGGTGNQPHHF. The CDR3 DNA follows: TGCAGCGTTGTCATCGGGGGCACGGGCAATCAGCCCCATCATTTT.

A note on this clonotype: One junction end does not reproduce the germline sequence, and a read error may be involved. This chain joins TRBV11-3 and TRBJ2-1, with 10 bases that match TRBD1. CDR1 and CDR2 from the germline V gene are SGHNT and YENEEA. The CDR3 spans 19 residues. The CDR3 protein is CVSSAGQGGLTGGFNEQFF. For the CDR3, the DNA is TGTGTCAGCAGCGCCGGACAGGGGGGACTAACGGGAGGATTCAATGAGCAGTTCTTT.

On this clonotype: A much larger clone differs by one base, so this may be a read error. The CDR3 does not end in the conserved phenylalanine or tryptophan, so this is likely a read error. The rearrangement links TRBV28 to TRBJ1-1; a weak D match, TRBD1 (5 bases). V was clipped by 2 bases and J by 8 bases, with 12 bases between them. The germline CDR1 and CDR2 sequences are MDHEN and SYDVKM. This CDR3 contains 13 residues. The CDR3 reads CASSLKFQGEAFL. The CDR3 DNA follows: TGTGCCAGCAGTTTAAAGTTCCAGGGAGAAGCTTTCCTT.

Comments on this clonotype: This may arise from a read error, as a much more abundant clone is one base away. The V and J genes are TRBV5-1 and TRBJ2-5; either TRBD1 or TRBD2 may supply D (5 bases each). The CDR3 runs to 15 residues. Germline lookup yields CDR1 SGHRS and CDR2 YFSETQ. The CDR3 here is CASSLLSGAGETRYF. The DNA of the CDR3 is TGCGCCAGCAGCTTGCTCTCCGGGGCCGGGGAGACCCGGTACTTC.

Of note for this clonotype: The CDR3 does not end in the conserved phenylalanine or tryptophan, so this is likely a read error. The gene calls are TRBV6-2 or TRBV6-3 and TRBJ2-1; D perhaps matches TRBD2 (6 bases). This CDR3 is built from 15 residues. CDR1 is MNHEY and CDR2 is SVGEGT in the germline V gene. Trimming stripped 6 bases from V and 8 bases from J, with 20 bases between. The CDR3 DNA sequence: TGTGCCAGCAGCCCAATAGAGGGCGGGAAATATGAGCAGTTCCTC. Translation: CASSPIEGGKYEQFL.

With regard to this clonotype: A clone one base away is much larger, so this may be a read error. The chain is built from TRBV6-5 and TRBJ2-5; the match to TRBD1 covers 10 bases. This CDR3 is 14 amino acids long. CDR1 is MNHEY, CDR2 SVGAGI, per germline. V lost 4 bases to trimming and J lost 10 bases; unmatched junction nucleotides: 9. This CDR3 is CASSSGTGVKIQYF. The DNA of the CDR3 is TGTGCCAGCAGTTCCGGGACAGGGGTCAAGATCCAGTACTTC.

Comments on this clonotype: This may arise from a read error, as a much more abundant clone is one base away. This chain links TRBV4-1 with TRBJ1-5, with D hard to call. Germline CDR1 MGHRA, CDR2 YSYEKL. There are 14 residues in the CDR3. The CDR3 spells CANSQDLRRLPWHF. The CDR3 DNA sequence: TGCGCCAACAGCCAAGATTTGCGTAGGCTCCCGTGGCATTTT.

As concerns this clonotype: One base away lies a much larger clone, so this may be a sequencing read error. The V and J genes are TRBV5-4 and TRBJ2-7; D may be TRBD1 (6 bases). The CDR3 runs 15 residues. The ends were cut back, 8 bases at V and 0 bases at J, with 18 bases in the middle. CDR1 and CDR2 (germline): SGHNT, YYREEE (reference sequence). The CDR3 DNA sequence: TGTGCCAGAGGACAGAGAGGGGTTCTCTCCTACGAGCAGTACTTC. Translation gives CARGQRGVLSYEQYF.

To note about this clonotype: One end of the junction is discordant with germline, which a read error may explain. The gene calls are TRBV30 and TRBJ2-1; no definite D call. CDR3 length: 16 amino acids. CDR1 and CDR2 (germline): GTSNPN, SVGIG (reference sequence). The CDR3 bases are TGTGTCTGGATGACGGTTGGGCTATCCAGCTACGATGAGCAGTTCTTC. This translates into CVWMTVGLSSYDEQFF. Based on the CDR3 plus reference TRBV30 and TRBJ2-1, the full variable domain is SQTIHQWPATLVQPVGSPLSLECTVEGTSNPNLYWYRQAAGRGLQLLFYSVGIGQISSEVPQNLSASRPQDRQFILSSKKLLLSDSGFYLCVWMTVGLSSYDEQFFGPGTRLTVL.

On this clonotype: At one of its ends the junction is not consistent with the germline gene, which may arise from a read error. V is TRBV5-3 and J is TRBJ2-1; TRBD2 aligns across 10 bases. TRBV5-3 is given ORF status, its function remaining uncertain. This CDR3 is 16 amino acids long. CDR3 in DNA: TGTGCCAGAAGCGGGAGCGGGAGGGTCCACTGCAATCAGCAGTTCTTC. Amino acid sequence: CARSGSGRVHCNQQFF.

As for this clonotype: One base away lies a much larger clone, so this may be a sequencing read error. The chain couples TRBV12-3 or TRBV12-4 to TRBJ2-1; 13 bases are shared with TRBD2. This CDR3 region has 17 residues. CDR3 in amino acids: CDSSLVLAGGPVDEQFF. The CDR3 DNA is TGTGACAGCAGCCTCGTACTAGCGGGAGGGCCCGTAGATGAGCAGTTCTTC.

The genes are TRBV28 and TRBJ2-7; perhaps TRBD1 as D (5 bases). V dropped 6 bases and J dropped 4 bases, with 13 bases sitting between them. Germline lookup yields CDR1 MDHEN and CDR2 SYDVKM. The length of the CDR3 is 13 residues. CDR3 amino acids: CASRSGSTYEQYF. The CDR3 DNA sequence: TGTGCCAGCAGATCAGGGTCCACTTACGAGCAGTACTTC.

This chain connects TRBV11-2 to TRBJ1-2; D remains unclear. The CDR3 contains 13 residues. With 3 bases removed from V and 4 bases from J, the gap between germline ends came to 9 bases. CDR1 is SGHAT and CDR2 is FQNNGV in the germline V gene. CDR3 bases: TGTGCCAGCAGCTTGATAGGTGGCTATGGCTACACCTTC. This sequence encodes CASSLIGGYGYTF.

This clonotype was detected many times. The rearrangement joins TRBV6-2 or TRBV6-3 to TRBJ2-1; TRBD2 is a possible D gene (6 bases). CDR1 MNHEY and CDR2 SVGEGT come from the germline V gene. This CDR3 is built from 14 residues. Trimming shortened V by 3 bases and J by 6 bases, and 12 bases separated the two germline ends. The CDR3 reads CASSYDGSFNEQFF. The DNA for the CDR3 is TGTGCCAGCAGTTATGACGGGAGCTTCAATGAGCAGTTCTTC.

This clonotype was detected many times. The rearrangement joins TRBV19 to TRBJ1-2; 9 bases match TRBD1. CDR3 length: 14 amino acids. V was clipped by 7 bases and J by 1 base; unmatched bases: 4. Looked up from germline, CDR1 is LNHDA and CDR2 is SQIVND (reference sequence). CDR3 region: CASTTTGGNYGYTF. The CDR3 DNA reads as TGTGCCAGTACCACGACAGGGGGTAACTATGGCTACACCTTC. The full variable domain, its missing parts supplied by reference TRBV19 and TRBJ1-2, is DGGITQSPKYLFRKEGQNVTLSCEQNLNHDAMYWYRQDPGQGLRLIYYSQIVNDFQKGDIAEGYSVSREKKESFPLTVTSAQKNPTAFYLCASTTTGGNYGYTFGSGTRLTVV.

In its sample, this clonotype was seen once. A much larger clone lies one base from this, so it may be a read error. The V and J genes are TRBV4-1 and TRBJ1-2, with D unresolved. The CDR3 loop spans 12 amino acids. In germline, CDR1 is MGHRA, CDR2 YSYEKL. V was cut by 0 bases and J by 12 bases, with 11 bases left in between. CDR3 amino acids: CASSQDLMINTF. As DNA, the CDR3 is TGCGCCAGCAGCCAAGATCTAATGATCAACACCTTC.

As to this clonotype: This may come from a read error, since a much larger clone is one base off. This chain links TRBV6-1 with TRBJ1-6; TRBD1 is a possible D gene (6 bases). The CDR3 sequence is 15 residues long. CDR1 is MNHNS and CDR2 is SASEGT in the germline V gene. The germline V and J ends were trimmed by 5 bases and 4 bases, with 12 bases remaining between them. This chain's CDR3 is CASSYIGQYNSPLHF. Here the CDR3 DNA reads TGTGCCAGCAGTTATATAGGACAGTATAATTCACCCCTCCACTTT.

As concerns this clonotype: This may stem from a read error, because a much larger clone lies one nucleotide away. The chain recombines TRBV30 with TRBJ1-2; TRBD1 is a possible D gene (6 bases). Looked up from germline, CDR1 is GTSNPN and CDR2 is SVGIG (reference sequence). The CDR3 extends over 13 amino acids. CDR3 amino acids: CARSRDILDGYTF. CDR3 nucleotides: TGTGCCCGGAGCCGGGACATCCTGGATGGCTACACCTTC. Supplemented by reference TRBV30 and TRBJ1-2, the full variable domain reads SQTIHQWPATLVQPVGSPLSLECTVEGTSNPNLYWYRQAAGRGLQLLFYSVGIGQISSEVPQNLSASRPQDRQFILSSKKLLLSDSGFYLCARSRDILDGYTFGSGTRLTVV.

As regards this clonotype: This sequence may be a read error, since a much larger clone differs from it by one base. The CDR3 here is CASSVYRVGDTEAFF. The DNA of the CDR3 is TGTGCCAGCAGCGTTTACAGGGTCGGGGACACTGAAGCTTTCTTT. The genes are TRBV6-1 and TRBJ1-1, with D perhaps TRBD1 (6 bases). The CDR3 contains 15 residues. Trimming pared 6 bases from V and 3 bases from J, leaving 17 bases between. Germline lookup yields CDR1 MNHNS and CDR2 SASEGT.

About this clonotype: One end of the junction is discordant with germline, which a read error may explain. The chain recombines TRBV7-9 with TRBJ2-5, with D maybe TRBD2 (6 bases). CDR3 length: 15 amino acids. CDR1 SEHNR and CDR2 FQNEAQ come from the germline V gene (reference sequence). For the CDR3, the DNA is TGTGCCGGCAGTTCAGTGGCCGCGGGGTCAGAGACCCAGTACTTC. Its translation is CAGSSVAAGSETQYF.

As concerns this clonotype: The junction does not match germline at one end; this may be a read error. V gene TRBV11-1 combines with J gene TRBJ2-7, with D hard to call. CDR3 length: 15 residues. The germline V gene encodes CDR1 SGHAT and CDR2 FQDESV (reference sequence). DNA for the CDR3: TGTGTCAGCAGCTTAACGAGGTGGTCTAGCTACGAGCAGTACTTC. Residues: CVSSLTRWSSYEQYF.

This chain links TRBV6-1 with TRBJ2-1, with no clear D. In germline, CDR1 is MNHNS, CDR2 SASEGT. Trimming shortened V by 10 bases and J by 14 bases, and 24 bases separated the two germline ends. The CDR3 consists of 13 residues. The CDR3 loop is CATIGLEVTQEFF. The CDR3 region has the DNA TGTGCCACAATTGGGCTAGAGGTGACCCAGGAGTTCTTC.

Points on this clonotype: At one end the junction does not follow the germline gene, possibly because of a read error. The DNA for the CDR3 is TGTAGCTTTGGTGGGACTAGCGCCACCGGGGAGCTGTTTTTT. Translation: CSFGGTSATGELFF. The chain recombines TRBV29-1 with TRBJ2-2; 10 bases fit TRBD2. Germline V CDR1 and CDR2: SQVTM, ANQGSEA. The CDR3 loop spans 14 amino acids.

Details on this clonotype: Compared with germline, one end of the junction differs, possibly owing to a read error. The chain couples TRBV11-2 to TRBJ2-5, with TRBD1 matching 7 bases. This CDR3 is 13 amino acids long. The germline V gene encodes CDR1 SGHAT and CDR2 FQNNGV. The CDR3 DNA sequence: TGTGTCAGCAGCCGGGACAGAGAAGAGTCCCAGTACTTC. Translating it yields CVSSRDREESQYF.

This clonotype showed up just once. The junction and the germline gene differ at one end; a read error may be behind it. The chain combines TRBV11-2 with TRBJ1-5; no reliable D call. The germline V gene has CDR1 SGHAT and CDR2 FQNNGV. This CDR3 is 13 amino acids long. The CDR3: CASSLGGYQSQHF. The DNA of the CDR3 is TGTGCCAGTAGCTTAGGTGGTTATCAGTCCCAGCATTTT.

With respect to this clonotype: A read error is possible here, since a much larger clone lies one base away. V and J are TRBV6-5 and TRBJ1-1; D is ambiguous. Looked up from germline, CDR1 is MNHEY and CDR2 is SVGAGI. The CDR3 runs to 14 residues. The germline V and J ends were trimmed by 2 bases and 5 bases, with 12 bases remaining between them. The CDR3 is CASSYDRGMTEAFF. DNA for the CDR3: TGTGCCAGCAGTTACGATCGAGGCATGACTGAAGCTTTCTTT.

This clonotype occurred many times. The gene calls are TRBV4-1 and TRBJ1-4; 9 positions match TRBD1. V shed 4 bases and J 8 bases; nucleotides not matched to a gene: 5. This CDR3 region has 14 residues. The germline gives CDR1 MGHRA, CDR2 YSYEKL. CDR3 coding DNA: TGCGCCAGCAGCCGCGGACAGGGGCAGGAAAAACTGTTTTTT. It yields the protein CASSRGQGQEKLFF.

About this clonotype itself: A read error may produce the germline difference seen at one junction end. The V gene is TRBV11-3, the J gene TRBJ2-1, with D perhaps being TRBD1 or TRBD2 (6 bases each). Germline-derived CDR1 and CDR2 are SGHNT and YENEEA. The CDR3 runs 12 residues. This CDR3 reads CASAGGYNEQLF. The CDR3 coding sequence is TGTGCCAGTGCCGGGGGCTACAATGAGCAGTTATTC. Full variable domain (missing parts from reference TRBV11-3 and TRBJ2-1): EAGVVQSPRYKIIEKKQPVAFWCNPISGHNTLYWYLQNLGQGPELLIRYENEEAVDDSQLPKDRFSAERLKGVDSTLKIQPAELGDSAVYLCASAGGYNEQLFGPGTRLTVL.

Points on this clonotype: Relative to the germline gene, one junction end is altered; a read error may explain this. The gene calls are TRBV25-1 and TRBJ2-2; 7 bases are shared with TRBD1. This CDR3 contains 14 residues. Germline CDR1 MGHDK, CDR2 SYGVNS. The CDR3 nucleotides read TGTGCCAGAAGTGACCCCGACAGGGCCGGGGAGCTGTTTTTT. Its protein is CARSDPDRAGELFF.

This clonotype was counted only a few times. A read error is possible here, since a much larger clone lies one base away. J is TRBJ2-1 and V is TRBV29-1; 7 bases align to TRBD1. This CDR3 region has 10 residues. Germline V lookup: CDR1 SQVTM, CDR2 ANQGSEA. CDR3 sequence: CGDDRVEQFF. The CDR3 nucleotides read TGCGGCGACGACAGGGTTGAGCAGTTCTTC.

Note on this clonotype: A clone one base away is much larger, so this may be a read error. V and J are TRBV10-2 and TRBJ1-5; D unresolved. Germline V gives CDR1 WSHSY, CDR2 SAAADI. This CDR3 is 13 amino acids long. The CDR3 bases are TGCGCCGGCAGTGAGTCGTCCATGGGGTCCCAGCATTTT. Its protein is CAGSESSMGSQHF.